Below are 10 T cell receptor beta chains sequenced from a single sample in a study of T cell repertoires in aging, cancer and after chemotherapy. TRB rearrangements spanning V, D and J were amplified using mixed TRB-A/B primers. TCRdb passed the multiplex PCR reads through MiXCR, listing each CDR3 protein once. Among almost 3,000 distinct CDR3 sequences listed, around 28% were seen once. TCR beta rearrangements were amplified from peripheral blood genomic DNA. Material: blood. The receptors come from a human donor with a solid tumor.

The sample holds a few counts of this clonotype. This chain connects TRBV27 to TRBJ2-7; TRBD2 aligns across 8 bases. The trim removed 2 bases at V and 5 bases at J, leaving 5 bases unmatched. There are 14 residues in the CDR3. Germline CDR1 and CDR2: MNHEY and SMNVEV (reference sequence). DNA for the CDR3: TGTGCCAGCAGTTTAGGGACTAGTCCTAACGAGCAGTACTTC. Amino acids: CASSLGTSPNEQYF.

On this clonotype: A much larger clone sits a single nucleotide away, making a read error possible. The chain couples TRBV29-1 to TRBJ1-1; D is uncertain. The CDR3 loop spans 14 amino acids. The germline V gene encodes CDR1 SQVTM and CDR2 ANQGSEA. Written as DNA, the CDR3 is TGCAGCGTTGGGACCCGTCAAATGAACACTAAAGCTTTCTTT. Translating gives CSVGTRQMNTKAFF.

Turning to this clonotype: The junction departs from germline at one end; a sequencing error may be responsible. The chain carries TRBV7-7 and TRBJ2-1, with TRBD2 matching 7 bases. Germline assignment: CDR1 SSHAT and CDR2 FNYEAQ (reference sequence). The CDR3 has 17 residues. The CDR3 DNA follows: TGTGCTAGCAGCTCAGGACTGGCGGGAGAGGTCCACAATGAGCAGTTCTTC. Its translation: CASSSGLAGEVHNEQFF.

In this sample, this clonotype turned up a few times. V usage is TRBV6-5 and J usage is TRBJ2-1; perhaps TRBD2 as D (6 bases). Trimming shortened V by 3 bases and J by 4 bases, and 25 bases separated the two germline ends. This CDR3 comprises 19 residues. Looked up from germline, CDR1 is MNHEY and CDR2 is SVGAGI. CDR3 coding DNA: TGTGCCAGCAGTTATCCGGTATGGCGGGGCAAGCCGGGATACAATGAGCAGTTCTTC. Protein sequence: CASSYPVWRGKPGYNEQFF.

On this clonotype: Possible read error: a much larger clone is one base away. The CDR3 is CSADERMNTEAFF. The CDR3 nucleotides are TGCAGCGCCGACGAACGGATGAACACTGAAGCTTTCTTT. This chain uses TRBV29-1 with TRBJ1-1, with no clear D. This CDR3 comprises 13 residues. Deletions cut 7 bases from V and 0 bases from J, with 12 bases between. Germline CDR1 SQVTM, CDR2 ANQGSEA.

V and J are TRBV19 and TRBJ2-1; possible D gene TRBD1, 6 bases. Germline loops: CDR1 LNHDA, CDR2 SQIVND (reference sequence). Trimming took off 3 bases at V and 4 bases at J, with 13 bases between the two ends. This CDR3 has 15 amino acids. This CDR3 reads CASSMEQGKYNEQFF. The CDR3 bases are TGTGCCAGTAGTATGGAGCAGGGGAAGTACAATGAGCAGTTCTTC.

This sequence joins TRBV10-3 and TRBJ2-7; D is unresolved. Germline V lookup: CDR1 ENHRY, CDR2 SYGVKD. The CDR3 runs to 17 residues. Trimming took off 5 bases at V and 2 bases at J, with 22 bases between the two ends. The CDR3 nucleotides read TGTGCCATCAGTTTGGGCCACACGGGTCCCCTGACCTACGAGCAGTACTTC. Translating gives CAISLGHTGPLTYEQYF.

The CDR3 DNA reads TGTGCCAACCAGGCCCTTGACAGGGCGGGTTTTGTCCAAGAGACCCAGTACTTC. Translation: CANQALDRAGFVQETQYF. The chain combines TRBV27 with TRBJ2-5, with 7 bases aligning to TRBD1. Germline V gene data show CDR1 as MNHEY and CDR2 as SMNVEV (reference sequence). J gave up 1 base and V 10 bases, and 21 bases lay outside the gene matches. The CDR3 sequence is 18 residues long.

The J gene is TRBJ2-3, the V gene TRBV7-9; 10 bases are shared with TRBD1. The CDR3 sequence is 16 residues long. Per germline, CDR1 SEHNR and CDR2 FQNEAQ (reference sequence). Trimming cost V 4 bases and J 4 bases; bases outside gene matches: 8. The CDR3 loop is CASSSLDRGRPDTQYF. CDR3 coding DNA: TGTGCCAGCAGCTCCCTCGACAGGGGGCGCCCAGATACGCAGTATTTT.

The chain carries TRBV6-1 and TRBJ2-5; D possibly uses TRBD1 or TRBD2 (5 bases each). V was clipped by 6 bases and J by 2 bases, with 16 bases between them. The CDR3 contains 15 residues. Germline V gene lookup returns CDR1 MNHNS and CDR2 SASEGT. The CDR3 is CASSEDVGVQETQYF. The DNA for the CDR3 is TGTGCCAGCAGCGAGGACGTGGGGGTACAAGAGACCCAGTACTTC.